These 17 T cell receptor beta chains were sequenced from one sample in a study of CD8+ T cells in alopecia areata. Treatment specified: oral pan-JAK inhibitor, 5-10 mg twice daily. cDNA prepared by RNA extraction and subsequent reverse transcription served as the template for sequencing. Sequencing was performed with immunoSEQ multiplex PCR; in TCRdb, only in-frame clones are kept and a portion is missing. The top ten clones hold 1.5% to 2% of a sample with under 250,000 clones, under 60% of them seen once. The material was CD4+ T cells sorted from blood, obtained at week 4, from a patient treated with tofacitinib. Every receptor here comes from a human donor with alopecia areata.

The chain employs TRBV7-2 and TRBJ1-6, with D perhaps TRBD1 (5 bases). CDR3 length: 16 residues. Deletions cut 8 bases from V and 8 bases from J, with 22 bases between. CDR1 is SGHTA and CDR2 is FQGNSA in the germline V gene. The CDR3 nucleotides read TGTGCCAGCGGGGCCCCGGGGCGGACGGCCCATTCACCCCTCCACTTT. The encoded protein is CASGAPGRTAHSPLHF. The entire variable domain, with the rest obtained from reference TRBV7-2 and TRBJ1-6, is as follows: GAGVSQSPSNKVTEKGKDVELRCDPISGHTALYWYRQSLGQGLEFLIYFQGNSAPDKSGLPSDRFSAERTGGSVSTLTIQRTQQEDSAVYLCASGAPGRTAHSPLHFGNGTRLTVT.

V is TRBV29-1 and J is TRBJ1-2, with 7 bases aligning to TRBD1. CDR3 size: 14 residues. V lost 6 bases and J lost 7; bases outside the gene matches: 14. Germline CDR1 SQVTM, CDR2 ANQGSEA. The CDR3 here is CSVAPEGGNFGYTF. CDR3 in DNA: TGCAGCGTGGCCCCGGAAGGGGGCAATTTTGGCTACACCTTC. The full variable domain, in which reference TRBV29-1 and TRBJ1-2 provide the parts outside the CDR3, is SAVISQKPSRDICQRGTSLTIQCQVDSQVTMMFWYRQQPGQSLTLIATANQGSEATYESGFVIDKFPISRPNLTFSTLTVSNMSPEDSSIYLCSVAPEGGNFGYTFGSGTRLTVV.

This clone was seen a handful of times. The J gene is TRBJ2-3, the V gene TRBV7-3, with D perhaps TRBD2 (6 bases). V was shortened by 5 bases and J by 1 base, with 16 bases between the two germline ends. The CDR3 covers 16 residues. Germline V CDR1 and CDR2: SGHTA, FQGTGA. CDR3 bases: TGTGCCAGCAGCGGAGGTGGGCGGGGCCGCACAGATACGCAGTATTTT. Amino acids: CASSGGGRGRTDTQYF.

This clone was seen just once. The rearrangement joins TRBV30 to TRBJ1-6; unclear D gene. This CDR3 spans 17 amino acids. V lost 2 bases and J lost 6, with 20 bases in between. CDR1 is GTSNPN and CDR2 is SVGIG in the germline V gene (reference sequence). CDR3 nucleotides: TGTGCCTGGAGTCCACGGACTCTCGGCGACGTTAATTCACCCCTCCACTTT. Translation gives CAWSPRTLGDVNSPLHF.

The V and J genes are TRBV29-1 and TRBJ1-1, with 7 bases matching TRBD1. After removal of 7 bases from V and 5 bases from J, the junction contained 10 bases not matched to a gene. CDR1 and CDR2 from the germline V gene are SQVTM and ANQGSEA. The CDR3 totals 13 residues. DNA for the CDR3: TGCAGCGAGAGAAGACAGGGATGGACTGAAGCTTTCTTT. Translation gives CSERRQGWTEAFF. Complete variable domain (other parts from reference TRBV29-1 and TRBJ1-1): SAVISQKPSRDICQRGTSLTIQCQVDSQVTMMFWYRQQPGQSLTLIATANQGSEATYESGFVIDKFPISRPNLTFSTLTVSNMSPEDSSIYLCSERRQGWTEAFFGQGTRLTVV.

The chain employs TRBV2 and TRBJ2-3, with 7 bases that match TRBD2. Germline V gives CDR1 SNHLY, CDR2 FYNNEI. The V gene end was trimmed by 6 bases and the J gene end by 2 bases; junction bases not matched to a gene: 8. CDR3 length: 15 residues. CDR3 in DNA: TGTGCCAGCAGCCTCAGCGGGGTTCTCACAGATACGCAGTATTTT. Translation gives CASSLSGVLTDTQYF.

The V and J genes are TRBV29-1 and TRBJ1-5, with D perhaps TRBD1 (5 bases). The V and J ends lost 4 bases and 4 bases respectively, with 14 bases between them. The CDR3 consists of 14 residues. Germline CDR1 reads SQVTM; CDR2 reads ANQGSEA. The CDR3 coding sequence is TGCAGCGTTGCAATCGGGACCGGGAATCAGCCCCAGCATTTT. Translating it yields CSVAIGTGNQPQHF. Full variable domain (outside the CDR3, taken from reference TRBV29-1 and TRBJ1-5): SAVISQKPSRDICQRGTSLTIQCQVDSQVTMMFWYRQQPGQSLTLIATANQGSEATYESGFVIDKFPISRPNLTFSTLTVSNMSPEDSSIYLCSVAIGTGNQPQHFGDGTRLSIL.

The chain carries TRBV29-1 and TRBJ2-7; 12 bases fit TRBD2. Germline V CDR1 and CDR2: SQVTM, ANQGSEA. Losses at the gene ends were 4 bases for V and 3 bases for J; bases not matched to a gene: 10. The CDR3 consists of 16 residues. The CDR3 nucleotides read TGCAGCGTTGTGTCGGCTAGCGGGGGGGCCCGCTACGAGCAGTACTTC. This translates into CSVVSASGGARYEQYF.

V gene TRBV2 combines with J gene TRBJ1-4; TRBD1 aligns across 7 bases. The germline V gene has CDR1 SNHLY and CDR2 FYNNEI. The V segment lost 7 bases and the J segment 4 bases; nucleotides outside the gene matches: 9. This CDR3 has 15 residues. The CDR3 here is CASTPDRAVNEKLFF. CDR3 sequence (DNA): TGTGCCAGCACCCCCGACAGGGCAGTTAATGAAAAACTGTTTTTT.

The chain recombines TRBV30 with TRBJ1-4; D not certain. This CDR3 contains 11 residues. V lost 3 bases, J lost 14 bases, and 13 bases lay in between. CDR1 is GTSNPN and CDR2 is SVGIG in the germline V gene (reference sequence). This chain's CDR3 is CAWRNSGRLFF. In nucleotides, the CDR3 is TGTGCCTGGAGAAACTCCGGGAGGCTGTTTTTT. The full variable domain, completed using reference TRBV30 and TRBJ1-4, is SQTIHQWPATLVQPVGSPLSLECTVEGTSNPNLYWYRQAAGRGLQLLFYSVGIGQISSEVPQNLSASRPQDRQFILSSKKLLLSDSGFYLCAWRNSGRLFFGSGTQLSVL.

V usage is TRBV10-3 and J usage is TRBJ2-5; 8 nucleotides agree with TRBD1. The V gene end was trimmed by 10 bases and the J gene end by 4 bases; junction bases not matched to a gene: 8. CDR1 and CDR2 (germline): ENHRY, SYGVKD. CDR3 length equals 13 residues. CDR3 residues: CATLNGQGETQYF. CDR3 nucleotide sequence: TGTGCCACCCTGAACGGACAGGGAGAGACCCAGTACTTC.

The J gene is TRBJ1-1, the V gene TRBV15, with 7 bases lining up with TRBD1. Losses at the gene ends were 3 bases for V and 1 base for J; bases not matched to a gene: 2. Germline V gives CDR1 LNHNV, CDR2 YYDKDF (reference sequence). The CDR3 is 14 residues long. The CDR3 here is CATSSWDRNTEAFF. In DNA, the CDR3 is TGTGCCACCAGCAGCTGGGACAGGAACACTGAAGCTTTCTTT.

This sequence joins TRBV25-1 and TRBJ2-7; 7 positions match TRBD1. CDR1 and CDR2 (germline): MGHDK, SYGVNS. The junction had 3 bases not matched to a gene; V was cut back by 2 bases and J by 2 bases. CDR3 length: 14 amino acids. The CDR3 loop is CASSEDRAPYEQYF. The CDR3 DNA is TGTGCCAGCAGTGAAGACAGGGCCCCCTACGAGCAGTACTTC.

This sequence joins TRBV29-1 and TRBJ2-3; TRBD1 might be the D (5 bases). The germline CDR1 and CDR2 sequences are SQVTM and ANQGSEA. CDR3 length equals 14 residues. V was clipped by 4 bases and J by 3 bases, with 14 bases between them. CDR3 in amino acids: CSVGALGVTDTQYF. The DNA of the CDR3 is TGCAGCGTTGGGGCTTTAGGGGTTACAGATACGCAGTATTTT.

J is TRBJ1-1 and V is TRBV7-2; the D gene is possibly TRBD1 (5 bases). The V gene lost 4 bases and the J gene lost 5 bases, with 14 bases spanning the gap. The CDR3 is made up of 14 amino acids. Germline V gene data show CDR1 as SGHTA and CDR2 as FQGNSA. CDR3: CASSWRGGSTEAFF. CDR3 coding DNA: TGTGCCAGCAGCTGGCGTGGGGGGAGTACTGAAGCTTTCTTT.

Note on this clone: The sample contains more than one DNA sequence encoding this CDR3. CDR3 nucleotide sequence: TGCGCCAGCAGCTTGGAGGGAGCGACCGGGGAGCTGTTTTTT. It is translated as CASSLEGATGELFF. The chain is built from TRBV5-1 and TRBJ2-2; maybe TRBD2 (5 bases). Trimming left V 0 bases short and J 5 bases short, with 8 bases between. Germline loops: CDR1 SGHRS, CDR2 YFSETQ. The length of the CDR3 is 14 residues.

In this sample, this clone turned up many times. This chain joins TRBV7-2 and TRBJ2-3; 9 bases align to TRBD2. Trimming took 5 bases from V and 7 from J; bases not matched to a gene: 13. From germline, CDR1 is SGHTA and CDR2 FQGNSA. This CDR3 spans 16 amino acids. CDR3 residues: CASSLYSGGGQNTQYF. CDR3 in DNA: TGTGCCAGCAGCCTATATAGCGGGGGAGGGCAAAATACGCAGTATTTT.